This record looks at one TCR beta chain sequence and its context. This entry comes from a study of blood T cell repertoires in COVID-19. At the level of the study: From the United States, Italy and Spain came samples of acute and convalescent COVID-19.

The germline CDR1 and CDR2 sequences are LGHNA and YSLEER. This CDR3 region has 15 residues. V gave up 4 bases and J gave up 2 bases; unmatched junction bases: 5. Clones were read by immunoSEQ multiplex PCR, and TCRdb kept only the in-frame ones, dropping some. The sample gives 150,000 or so clones, 75% to 85% of which show up once; 6.5% to 9% is in the top ten. Sequencing input: peripheral blood. V and J are TRBV4-3 and TRBJ1-5; 7 nucleotides match TRBD1. The receptor's source is a woman in her forties or fifties in a cohort sampled during active or convalescent COVID-19. The CDR3 reads CASSPDGQGNQPQHF. The CDR3 DNA reads as TGCGCCAGCAGCCCCGATGGACAGGGCAATCAGCCCCAGCATTTT.